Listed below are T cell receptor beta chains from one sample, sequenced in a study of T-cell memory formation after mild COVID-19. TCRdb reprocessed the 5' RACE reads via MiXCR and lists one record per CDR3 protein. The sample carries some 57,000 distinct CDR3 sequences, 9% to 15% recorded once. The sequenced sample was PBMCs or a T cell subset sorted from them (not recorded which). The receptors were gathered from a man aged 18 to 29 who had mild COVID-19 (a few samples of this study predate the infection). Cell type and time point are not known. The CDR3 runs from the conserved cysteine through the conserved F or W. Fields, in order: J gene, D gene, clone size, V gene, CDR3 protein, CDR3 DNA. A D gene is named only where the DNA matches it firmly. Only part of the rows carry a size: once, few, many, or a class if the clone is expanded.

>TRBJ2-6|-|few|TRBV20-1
CSARGGGRHTEGSSAANVLTF
TGCAGTGCTAGAGGGGGGGGCAGGCATACCGAGGGAAGCTCTGCGGCCAACGTCCTGACTTTC
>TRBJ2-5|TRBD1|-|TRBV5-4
CASRYRGETQYF
TGTGCCAGCAGATACAGGGGGGAGACCCAGTACTTC
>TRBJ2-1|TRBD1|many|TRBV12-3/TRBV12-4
CASTQGQGVNEQFF
TGTGCCAGCACCCAGGGACAGGGGGTCAATGAGCAGTTCTTC
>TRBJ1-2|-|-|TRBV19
CASLATAYYGYTF
TGTGCCAGCCTTGCGACAGCTTACTATGGCTACACCTTC
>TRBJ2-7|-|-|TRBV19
CASSVRASYEQYF
TGTGCCAGTAGTGTCAGGGCCTCCTACGAGCAGTACTTC
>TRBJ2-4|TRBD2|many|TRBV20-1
CSSERGSQYF
TGCAGTAGCGAGCGGGGAAGTCAGTACTTC
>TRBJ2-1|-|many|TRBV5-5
CASSPDWSNEQFF
TGTGCCAGCAGCCCCGACTGGTCAAATGAGCAGTTCTTC
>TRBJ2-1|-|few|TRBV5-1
CASSLAPGRGDEQFF
TGCGCCAGCAGCTTGGCCCCTGGACGAGGAGATGAGCAGTTCTTC
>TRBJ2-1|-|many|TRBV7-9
CASRREEGNEQFF
TGTGCCAGCCGCAGGGAGGAGGGCAATGAGCAGTTCTTC
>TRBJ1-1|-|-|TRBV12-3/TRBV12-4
CASTPGRASTEAFF
TGTGCCAGCACGCCGGGCAGGGCGAGCACTGAAGCTTTCTTT
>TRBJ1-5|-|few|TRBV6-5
CASSGDRYQPQHF
TGTGCCAGCAGCGGGGACCGATATCAGCCCCAGCATTTT
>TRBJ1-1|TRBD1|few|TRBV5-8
CASSRGTAINTEAFF
TGTGCCAGCAGCCGTGGGACAGCGATAAACACTGAAGCTTTCTTT
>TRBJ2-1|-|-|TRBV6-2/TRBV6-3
CASRRSIPSSYNEQFF
TGTGCCAGCAGGCGATCGATACCGAGCTCCTACAATGAGCAGTTCTTC
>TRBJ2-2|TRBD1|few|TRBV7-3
CASSLDYGTGYPGELFF
TGTGCCAGCAGCTTAGATTACGGGACAGGGTATCCCGGGGAGCTGTTTTTT
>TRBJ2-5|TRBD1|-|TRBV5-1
CASRLQGAQETQYF
TGCGCCAGCAGATTACAGGGGGCTCAAGAGACCCAGTACTTC
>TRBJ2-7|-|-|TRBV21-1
CASSKGEGVEQYF
TGTGCCAGCAGCAAAGGGGAGGGGGTCGAGCAGTACTTC
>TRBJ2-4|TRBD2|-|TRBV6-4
CASTTTSGGWEDIQYF
TGTGCCAGCACCACTACTAGCGGGGGATGGGAGGACATTCAGTACTTC
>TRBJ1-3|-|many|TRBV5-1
CASSLFSDGNTIYF
TGCGCCAGCAGCTTGTTCTCAGATGGAAACACCATATATTTT
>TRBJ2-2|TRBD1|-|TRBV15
CATSDRSGGELFF
TGTGCCACCTCGGACAGGTCGGGCGGGGAGCTGTTTTTT
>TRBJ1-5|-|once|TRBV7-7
CASSLKSGFQHF
TGTGCCAGCAGCTTAAAGTCGGGGTTTCAGCATTTT
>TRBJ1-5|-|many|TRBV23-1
CASSHLDRRGNQPQHF
TGCGCCAGCAGTCACCTGGACCGGAGGGGCAATCAGCCCCAGCATTTT
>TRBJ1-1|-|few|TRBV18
CASSPSILMNTEAFF
TGTGCCAGCTCACCATCCATATTAATGAACACTGAAGCTTTCTTT
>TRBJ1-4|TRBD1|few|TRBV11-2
CASSWGQGAEKLFF
TGTGCCAGCAGCTGGGGACAGGGGGCGGAAAAACTGTTTTTT
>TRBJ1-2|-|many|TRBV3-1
CASSQAPGRRVHGYTF
TGTGCCAGCAGCCAAGCACCGGGCCGCAGGGTCCATGGCTACACCTTC
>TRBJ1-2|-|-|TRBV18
CASSPQEGRSGGYTF
TGTGCCAGCTCACCACAGGAGGGGCGAAGTGGTGGCTACACCTTC
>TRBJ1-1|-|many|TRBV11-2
CASSLEWRLKNTEAFF
TGTGCCAGCAGCTTAGAATGGCGCCTAAAGAACACTGAAGCTTTCTTT
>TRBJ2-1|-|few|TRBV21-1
CASSKGQVRVNEQFF
TGTGCCAGCAGCAAAGGGCAGGTCCGAGTCAATGAGCAGTTCTTC
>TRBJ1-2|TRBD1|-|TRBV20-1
CSASGTGWSTAGYTF
TGCAGTGCGAGCGGGACAGGCTGGAGTACGGCTGGCTACACCTTC
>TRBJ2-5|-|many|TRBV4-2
CASSPYGRDQETQYF
TGTGCCAGCAGCCCTTACGGCAGGGATCAAGAGACCCAGTACTTC
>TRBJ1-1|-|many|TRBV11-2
CASSLEWRQRNTEAFF
TGTGCCAGCAGCTTAGAGTGGAGGCAGAGGAACACTGAAGCTTTCTTT
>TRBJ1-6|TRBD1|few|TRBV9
CASSGGQGANESPLHF
TGTGCCAGCAGCGGGGGACAGGGGGCTAACGAATCACCCCTCCACTTT
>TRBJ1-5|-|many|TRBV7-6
CASSLSGTSNQPQHF
TGTGCCAGCAGCCTATCCGGGACATCAAATCAGCCCCAGCATTTT